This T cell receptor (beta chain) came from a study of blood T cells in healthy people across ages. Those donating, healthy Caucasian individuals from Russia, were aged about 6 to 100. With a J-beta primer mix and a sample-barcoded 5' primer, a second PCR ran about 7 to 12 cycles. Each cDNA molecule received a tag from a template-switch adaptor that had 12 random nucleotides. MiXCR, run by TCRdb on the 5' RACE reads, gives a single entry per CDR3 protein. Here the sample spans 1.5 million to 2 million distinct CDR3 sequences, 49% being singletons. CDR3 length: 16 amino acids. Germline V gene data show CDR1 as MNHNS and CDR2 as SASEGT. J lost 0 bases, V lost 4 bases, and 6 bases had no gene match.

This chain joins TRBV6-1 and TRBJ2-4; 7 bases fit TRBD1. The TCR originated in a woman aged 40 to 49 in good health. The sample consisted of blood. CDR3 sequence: CASSGPGTVAKNIQYF. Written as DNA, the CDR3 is TGTGCCAGCAGTGGCCCCGGGACAGTAGCCAAAAACATTCAGTACTTC.